Given below is one TCR beta chain in context. This sample includes further DNA sequences coding for the same CDR3. The sample comes from a study of blood T cell repertoires in COVID-19. Study-level background: The study drew acute and convalescent COVID-19 samples from the United States, Italy and Spain.

Produced via immunoSEQ multiplex PCR; TCRdb's table is partial and in-frame only. The table includes over 90,000 clones, roughly 84% detected once. The CDR3 length is 13 residues. In germline, CDR1 is SNHLY, CDR2 FYNNEI. V lost 7 bases and J lost 2; bases outside the gene matches: 3. The rearrangement joins TRBV2 to TRBJ1-1; 8 bases fit TRBD1. Material for sequencing was peripheral blood. The source of this sequence is a human donor in a cohort sampled during active COVID-19. The CDR3 DNA is TGTGCCAGCACCGGACAGGGTAACACTGAAGCTTTCTTT. Residues: CASTGQGNTEAFF.